The 18 T cell receptor beta chains listed next were all sequenced from one sample in a study of cytomegalovirus exposure and HLA in healthy donors (dated by TCRdb to between 2016 and 2019). Library creation used the immunoSEQ multiplex PCR assay. For the multiplex PCR, a mixture combining 60 forward primers for TCR Vbeta segments and 13 reverse primers for TCR Jbeta segments was used. Drawn from immuneACCESS, this table holds only the in-frame rearrangements with V and J called that TCRdb kept. Clones are partly lost; checked studies trace under half to an unresolved V gene and leave the rest unexplained. The sample profile shows around 92,000 clones; over 60% of them were found once. Of the sample, roughly 8.3% falls within the top ten clones. Material: PBMCs. All receptors derive from a human donor in good health.

J is TRBJ2-7 and V is TRBV7-8; possibly TRBD2 for D (7 bases). The CDR3 has 15 amino acids. Germline V gene data show CDR1 as SGHVS and CDR2 as FQNEAQ. V lost 4 bases, J lost 0 bases, and 13 bases lay in between. CDR3 bases: TGTGCCAGCAGCTCGGAGGGGGGGAGCTCCTACGAGCAGTACTTC. Encoded protein: CASSSEGGSSYEQYF.

This sequence joins TRBV9 and TRBJ1-1; TRBD1 is a possible D gene (6 bases). The V end lost 4 bases, the J end lost 8 bases, and 21 bases lay between the germline ends. From germline, CDR1 is SGDLS and CDR2 YYNGEE. The CDR3 is 15 amino acids. CDR3 region: CASSPVPSTGWEAFF. The CDR3 nucleotides are TGTGCCAGCAGCCCAGTCCCCTCGACAGGATGGGAAGCTTTCTTT.

This clone appeared a few times. The rearrangement links TRBV10-1 to TRBJ2-2; 7 nucleotides line up with TRBD1. CDR1 is WNHNN and CDR2 is SYGVQD in the germline V gene (reference sequence). V trimming: 4 bases; J trimming: 1 base; junction bases outside the gene matches: 6. The CDR3 loop spans 16 amino acids. The CDR3 bases are TGCGCCAGCAGTGCCGGACAGGCCGGGAACACCGGGGAGCTGTTTTTT. Its protein product is CASSAGQAGNTGELFF.

This rearrangement joins TRBV5-1 to TRBJ1-3; tentative D call: TRBD1 (5 bases). The germline gives CDR1 SGHRS, CDR2 YFSETQ. The V end lost 4 bases, the J end lost 8 bases, and 16 bases lay between the germline ends. The CDR3 totals 14 residues. The CDR3: CASSPGFFFDTIYF. The CDR3 region has the DNA TGCGCCAGCAGCCCAGGGTTTTTCTTCGACACCATATATTTT.

This chain uses TRBV9 with TRBJ2-5, with 9 bases aligning to TRBD2. The CDR3 loop spans 15 amino acids. With 0 bases clipped from V and 5 bases from J, the junction kept 5 bases outside the gene matches. Germline V gives CDR1 SGDLS, CDR2 YYNGEE. The CDR3 spells CASSVVASGTETQYF. CDR3 bases: TGTGCCAGCAGCGTAGTGGCTAGCGGGACGGAGACCCAGTACTTC.

The chain is built from TRBV5-1 and TRBJ1-1, with a tentative D call TRBD1 (6 bases). The length of the CDR3 is 15 residues. V dropped 2 bases and J dropped 3 bases, with 14 bases sitting between them. Germline V gives CDR1 SGHRS, CDR2 YFSETQ. The CDR3: CASSLGQIFDTEAFF. In nucleotides, the CDR3 is TGCGCCAGCAGCTTAGGACAGATATTTGACACTGAAGCTTTCTTT.

The rearrangement joins TRBV7-9 to TRBJ1-2, with TRBD1 matching 8 bases. This CDR3 contains 17 residues. Germline V gene data show CDR1 as SEHNR and CDR2 as FQNEAQ (reference sequence). V shed 0 bases, J shed 3 bases, and the junction held 9 bases outside the gene matches. CDR3 nucleotide sequence: TGTGCCAGCAGCTTAGCTTTCCAGGGGGCGCTTCACTATGGCTACACCTTC. It is translated as CASSLAFQGALHYGYTF. Full variable domain (remainder filled in from reference TRBV7-9 and TRBJ1-2): DTGVSQNPRHKITKRGQNVTFRCDPISEHNRLYWYRQTLGQGPEFLTYFQNEAQLEKSRLLSDRFSAERPKGSFSTLEIQRTEQGDSAMYLCASSLAFQGALHYGYTFGSGTRLTVV.

The chain carries TRBV10-2 and TRBJ2-1; 8 bases map to TRBD1. The V gene end was trimmed by 2 bases and the J gene end by 6 bases; junction bases not matched to a gene: 12. This CDR3 contains 17 residues. Germline V gene lookup returns CDR1 WSHSY and CDR2 SAAADI. In DNA form, the CDR3 reads TGCGCCAGCAGTGAGGACCCTACAGGGGGGAAGGTCAATGAGCAGTTCTTC. Encoded protein: CASSEDPTGGKVNEQFF.

The rearrangement joins TRBV4-1 to TRBJ1-1; D is unresolved. V was pared by 1 base and J by 0 bases, with 6 bases between. The germline gives CDR1 MGHRA, CDR2 YSYEKL. CDR3 length: 14 residues. Here the CDR3 DNA reads TGCGCCAGCAGCCAAGGAGGATTGAACACTGAAGCTTTCTTT. It translates to CASSQGGLNTEAFF.

This chain links TRBV5-6 with TRBJ2-3; D is possibly TRBD1 (6 bases). Germline loops: CDR1 SGHDT, CDR2 YYEEEE. This CDR3 has 17 amino acids. The V gene lost 2 bases and the J gene lost 5 bases, with 21 bases spanning the gap. Here the CDR3 reads CASSFRTVRYFLDTQYF. Written as DNA, the CDR3 is TGTGCCAGCAGCTTTCGGACAGTTAGGTATTTTCTAGATACGCAGTATTTT.

The CDR3 loop is CASSLTGASSYEQYF. CDR3 bases: TGTGCCAGCAGCTTAACAGGGGCTAGCTCCTACGAGCAGTACTTC. This chain connects TRBV5-6 to TRBJ2-7; TRBD1 agrees at 7 bases. The CDR3 is 15 residues long. CDR1 and CDR2 (germline): SGHDT, YYEEEE. J gave up 0 bases and V 2 bases, and 5 bases lay outside the gene matches.

The CDR3 DNA is TGTGCCAGCACTATGGGGGCAGACCGGGGCTACGAGCAGTACTTC. This codes for CASTMGADRGYEQYF. The V call is TRBV27, the J call TRBJ2-7; D is possibly TRBD1 (6 bases). The germline V gene encodes CDR1 MNHEY and CDR2 SMNVEV (reference sequence). The CDR3 spans 15 residues. Trimming pared 7 bases from V and 3 bases from J, leaving 19 bases between.

The chain joins TRBV18 to TRBJ2-5, with TRBD1 matching 8 bases. CDR3 length equals 14 residues. CDR1 is KGHSH, CDR2 LQKENI, per germline. Losses at the gene ends were 5 bases for V and 5 bases for J; bases not matched to a gene: 7. As DNA, the CDR3 is TGTGCCAGCTCAACGACAGGGGCCTCGGAGACCCAGTACTTC. Translation gives CASSTTGASETQYF.

The chain joins TRBV19 to TRBJ1-2; 8 bases match TRBD1. Trimming at V came to 1 base and at J to 3 bases, leaving 7 bases not matched to a gene. Germline V gene data show CDR1 as LNHDA and CDR2 as SQIVND (reference sequence). This CDR3 comprises 16 residues. The CDR3 sequence is CASSIGTDRVDYGYTF. The CDR3 coding sequence is TGTGCCAGTAGTATAGGTACGGACAGGGTCGACTATGGCTACACCTTC.

This clone showed up many times. The chain is built from TRBV19 and TRBJ2-7; TRBD1 aligns across 8 bases. The CDR3 has 15 amino acids. V lost 5 bases, J lost 0 bases, and 6 bases stayed unmatched. CDR1 is LNHDA, CDR2 SQIVND, per germline (reference sequence). CDR3: CASSGYRGYSYEQYF. In DNA, the CDR3 is TGTGCCAGTAGTGGTTACAGGGGGTACTCCTACGAGCAGTACTTC. The whole variable domain, filled in from reference TRBV19 and TRBJ2-7, reads DGGITQSPKYLFRKEGQNVTLSCEQNLNHDAMYWYRQDPGQGLRLIYYSQIVNDFQKGDIAEGYSVSREKKESFPLTVTSAQKNPTAFYLCASSGYRGYSYEQYFGPGTRLTVT.

This chain uses TRBV7-5 with TRBJ2-1; whether TRBD2, the table's D call, matches the DNA was not checked. TRBV7-5 is listed as a pseudogene. This CDR3 is 15 amino acids long. The chain's CDR3 is CVRRGSRTPLGEQFF. CDR3 coding DNA: TGTGTCAGAAGGGGATCCAGGACTCCCCTAGGTGAGCAGTTCTTC.

The V and J genes are TRBV23-1 and TRBJ2-5, with unresolved D. TRBV23-1 is an ORF, and what it does is uncertain. Trimming left V 8 bases short and J 1 base short, with 5 bases between. This CDR3 is built from 11 residues. The DNA of the CDR3 is TGCGCCAGCGTCTTCCAAGAGACCCAGTACTTC. It is translated as CASVFQETQYF.

V gene TRBV7-9 combines with J gene TRBJ1-4, with D possibly matching TRBD1 (5 bases). Germline assignment: CDR1 SEHNR and CDR2 FQNEAQ (reference sequence). This CDR3 comprises 14 residues. Between the trimmed V and J ends, which lost 1 base and 7 bases, there was a span of 10 bases. The CDR3: CASSLDQGFEKLFF. The CDR3 DNA reads TGTGCCAGCAGCTTAGACCAGGGTTTTGAAAAACTGTTTTTT. The entire variable domain, with the rest obtained from reference TRBV7-9 and TRBJ1-4, is as follows: DTGVSQNPRHKITKRGQNVTFRCDPISEHNRLYWYRQTLGQGPEFLTYFQNEAQLEKSRLLSDRFSAERPKGSFSTLEIQRTEQGDSAMYLCASSLDQGFEKLFFGSGTQLSVL.